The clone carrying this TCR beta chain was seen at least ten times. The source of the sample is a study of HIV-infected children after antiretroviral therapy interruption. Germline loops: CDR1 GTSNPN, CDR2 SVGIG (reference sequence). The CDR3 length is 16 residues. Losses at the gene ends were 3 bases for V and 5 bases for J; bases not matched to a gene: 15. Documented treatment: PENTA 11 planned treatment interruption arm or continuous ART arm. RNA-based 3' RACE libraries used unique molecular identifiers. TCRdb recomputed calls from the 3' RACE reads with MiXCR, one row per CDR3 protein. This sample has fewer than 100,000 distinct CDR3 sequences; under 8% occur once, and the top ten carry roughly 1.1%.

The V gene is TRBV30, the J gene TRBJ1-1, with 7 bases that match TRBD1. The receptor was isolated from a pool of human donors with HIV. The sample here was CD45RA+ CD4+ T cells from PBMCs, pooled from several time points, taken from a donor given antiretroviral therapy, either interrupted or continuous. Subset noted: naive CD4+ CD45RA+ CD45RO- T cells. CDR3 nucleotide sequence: TGTGCCTGGAGAGGGCGCCGGCTGACAGGGCAAACTGAAGCTTTCTTT. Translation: CAWRGRRLTGQTEAFF.